Listed below are T cell receptor beta chains from one sample, sequenced in a study of cytomegalovirus exposure and HLA in healthy donors. TCRdb's table, derived via immunoSEQ multiplex PCR, lists solely in-frame clones and lacks some. The sample holds 140,000 to 150,000 clones; 75% to 80% are singletons and the top ten take 1.7%. The sequencing sample was made of PBMCs. These receptors were taken from a woman aged 25 to 39 in good health and CMV-seronegative. CDR3s leave out the opening cysteine and the closing phenylalanine or tryptophan.

TRBJ1-3 | TRBV6-1 | ASSEEWASGNTIY
TRBJ2-7 | TRBV11-2 | ASSTGQFPEQY
TRBJ2-7 | TRBV5-8 | ASSLGMTGTSSYEQY
TRBJ1-3 | TRBV2 | ASSEGGSSGNTIY
TRBJ1-4 | TRBV9 | ASSVTGTNEKLF
TRBJ1-5 | TRBV10-3 | AMGPGVNQPQH
TRBJ1-2 | TRBV11-1 | ASSRRETYGYT
TRBJ2-5 | TRBV5-6 | ASRAIGAGAPQTQY
TRBJ2-1 | TRBV6-5 | ASVCGGDHEQF
TRBJ1-2 | TRBV11-2 | ASSLDRGHGYT
TRBJ1-2 | TRBV5-1 | ASSLDLRVDGYT
TRBJ2-7 | TRBV29-1 | SVEDSQGAYEQY
TRBJ2-2 | TRBV6-1 | ASLFQGWTGELF
TRBJ1-1 | TRBV6-1 | ASSARGRTEAF
TRBJ2-7 | TRBV15 | ATSHRGTSYEQY
TRBJ1-6 | TRBV5-1 | ASSSGQGAQISSPLH
TRBJ1-2 | TRBV4-3 | ASSQDRGDNGYT
TRBJ1-4 | TRBV29-1 | SAGGDSATNEKLF
TRBJ1-2 | TRBV5-1 | ASSLDRPSTNYGYT
TRBJ1-1 | TRBV6-5 | ASSGWGDTEAF
TRBJ2-7 | TRBV5-1 | ASSKTTAEQY
TRBJ1-2 | TRBV27 | ASSWAGTGNYGYT
TRBJ2-1 | TRBV6-5 | ASSGGAVYNEQF
TRBJ2-1 | TRBV19 | ASSRTGGTEQF
TRBJ2-5 | TRBV6-5 | ASSYSGPVQETQY
TRBJ2-2 | TRBV6-1 | ASSEGSANTGELF
TRBJ1-4 | TRBV19 | ASSTAGRATNEKLF
TRBJ2-5 | TRBV9 | ASSPLGQGGRETQY
TRBJ1-6 | TRBV4-1 | ASSPQVSYNSPLH
TRBJ1-1 | TRBV11-2 | ASSLKVANTEAF
. | TRBV11-3 | ASSSDSGYEQY
TRBJ2-1 | TRBV7-3 | ASSRAQGHQRNEQF
TRBJ2-3 | TRBV7-9 | ASSLRQWDTQY
TRBJ1-1 | TRBV11-2 | ASSFGQGNTEAF